Below are 14 T cell receptor beta chains sequenced from a single sample in a study of blood T cell repertoires in COVID-19. The method was immunoSEQ multiplex PCR; TCRdb's version includes in-frame clones alone and lacks a portion of them. The sample yields some 240,000 clones, approximately 90% seen once. What was sequenced was peripheral blood. Every receptor here comes from a man aged 55 to 69 with COVID-19, enrolled during active disease.

The V call is TRBV5-4, the J call TRBJ1-2; TRBD1 matches at 10 bases. The CDR3 runs to 17 residues. The germline V gene encodes CDR1 SGHNT and CDR2 YYREEE (reference sequence). J gave up 2 bases and V 4 bases, and 11 bases lay outside the gene matches. DNA for the CDR3: TGTGCCAGCAGCGCGGACAGGGGGTACATCTCAAACTATGGCTACACCTTC. The encoded protein is CASSADRGYISNYGYTF. Full variable domain (rest looked up from reference TRBV5-4 and TRBJ1-2): ETGVTQSPTHLIKTRGQQVTLRCSSQSGHNTVSWYQQALGQGPQFIFQYYREEENGRGNFPPRFSGLQFPNYSSELNVNALELDDSALYLCASSADRGYISNYGYTFGSGTRLTVV.

The chain links TRBV2 to TRBJ1-5, with 10 bases that match TRBD1. The length of the CDR3 is 17 residues. The V gene end was trimmed by 6 bases and the J gene end by 5 bases; junction bases not matched to a gene: 13. Per germline, CDR1 SNHLY and CDR2 FYNNEI. CDR3 DNA sequence: TGTGCCAGCAGGGGCGGGACAGGGGATGGGAGGCATCAGCCCCAGCATTTT. This translates into CASRGGTGDGRHQPQHF.

V and J are TRBV29-1 and TRBJ1-4; D not certain. CDR3 length: 16 residues. V dropped 4 bases and J dropped 0 bases, with 15 bases sitting between them. Germline CDR1 reads SQVTM; CDR2 reads ANQGSEA. CDR3 nucleotide sequence: TGCAGCGTTGCACTATCGGGGTCTGCAACTAATGAAAAACTGTTTTTT. Its translation: CSVALSGSATNEKLFF.

The chain joins TRBV19 to TRBJ1-2, with D possibly being TRBD1 (6 bases). V gave up 7 bases and J gave up 5 bases, with 20 bases separating them. Germline V gene data show CDR1 as LNHDA and CDR2 as SQIVND (reference sequence). The CDR3 is 15 residues long. CDR3 DNA sequence: TGTGCCAGTATCCCGGGAGGCAGGGGAGAATATGGCTACACCTTC. Translated: CASIPGGRGEYGYTF.

For the CDR3, the DNA is TGTGCCAGCAACGGAGGATGGGGGGGCCCCGGGCCCCTCCACTTT. This gives the protein CASNGGWGGPGPLHF. The V call is TRBV5-8, the J call TRBJ1-6; maybe TRBD1 (6 bases). Germline CDR1 and CDR2: SGHTS and YDEGEE. The CDR3 runs 15 residues. Trimming cost V 6 bases and J 13 bases, with 23 bases left between them.

This clone was found once. The junction departs from germline at one end; a sequencing error may be responsible. The J gene is TRBJ1-2, the V gene TRBV7-2, with D possibly matching TRBD1 (5 bases). Germline CDR1 and CDR2: SGHTA and FQGNSA. This CDR3 is built from 13 residues. The CDR3 spells CASSPGLNFGYTF. In DNA form, the CDR3 reads TGTGCCAGCAGCCCGGGACTTAACTTTGGCTACACCTTC.

The CDR3 region has the DNA TGTGCCAGCAGTTTATCGGCCCCAGCTAGCGGAACCTACGAGCAGTACTTC. It is translated as CASSLSAPASGTYEQYF. V gene TRBV27 combines with J gene TRBJ2-7, with 7 bases matching TRBD2. This CDR3 is built from 17 residues. V was clipped by 0 bases and J by 2 bases; unmatched bases: 10. Looked up from germline, CDR1 is MNHEY and CDR2 is SMNVEV (reference sequence).

V and J are TRBV12-5 and TRBJ2-7; a possible D gene is TRBD1 (6 bases). This CDR3 spans 15 amino acids. Trimming took off 0 bases at V and 7 bases at J, with 16 bases between the two ends. Per the germline V gene, CDR1 is LGHNT and CDR2 is FRNRAP. CDR3 in amino acids: CASGLVALGAREQYF. The CDR3 bases are TGTGCTAGTGGTTTGGTAGCTCTGGGGGCGCGGGAGCAGTACTTC.

The V gene is TRBV3-1 (or the pseudogene TRBV3-2), the J gene TRBJ2-5; unclear D gene. From germline, CDR1 is LGHDT and CDR2 YNNKEL (reference sequence). The CDR3 runs 11 residues. The V and J ends lost 5 bases and 5 bases respectively, with 6 bases between them. The CDR3 coding sequence is TGTGCCAGCAGCGCTAGGGAGACCCAGTACTTC. Its protein is CASSARETQYF.

The gene calls are TRBV29-1 and TRBJ1-2; no reliable D call. This CDR3 comprises 11 residues. CDR1 and CDR2 (germline): SQVTM, ANQGSEA. V lost 6 bases, J lost 10 bases, and 15 bases lay in between. CDR3 sequence reads: CSVAATFTYTF. Written as DNA, the CDR3 is TGCAGCGTAGCCGCCACCTTCACCTACACCTTC.

The rearrangement links TRBV23-1 to TRBJ1-5; tentative D call: TRBD1 (6 bases). TRBV23-1 falls under the ORF class, with uncertain function. The CDR3 is made up of 18 amino acids. V lost 4 bases to trimming and J lost 1 base, with 20 bases between them. The CDR3 loop is CASSLTWGGPSSNQPQHF. The CDR3 DNA sequence: TGCGCCAGCAGTCTCACCTGGGGGGGGCCCTCGAGCAATCAGCCCCAGCATTTT.

The rearrangement links TRBV27 to TRBJ2-6, with D unresolved. The CDR3 is 14 amino acids. V was pared by 5 bases and J by 3 bases, with 8 bases between. CDR1 and CDR2 (germline): MNHEY, SMNVEV (reference sequence). The CDR3 sequence is CASSTSSGANVLTF. In DNA, the CDR3 is TGTGCCAGCAGTACGTCTAGTGGGGCCAACGTCCTGACTTTC.

This chain uses TRBV6-5 with TRBJ1-2, with TRBD1 matching 8 bases. The CDR3 runs to 15 residues. The J segment lost 1 base and the V segment lost 6 bases, leaving 7 bases of the junction unmatched. Germline CDR1 is MNHEY and CDR2 is SVGAGI. Written as DNA, the CDR3 is TGTGCCAGCAGGGACAGGGATCTAGTTAACTATGGCTACACCTTC. Amino acid sequence: CASRDRDLVNYGYTF.

J is TRBJ2-2 and V is TRBV25-1; TRBD2 aligns across 12 bases. The V and J ends lost 5 bases and 0 bases, in that order; junction bases with no gene match: 4. The CDR3 runs to 17 residues. Germline CDR1 and CDR2: MGHDK and SYGVNS. In nucleotides, the CDR3 is TGTGCCAGCAGTCTAGCGGGAGGGCATTCGAACACCGGGGAGCTGTTTTTT. Protein sequence: CASSLAGGHSNTGELFF.